Listed below are T cell receptor beta chains from one sample, sequenced in a study of blood T cell repertoires in COVID-19. The protocol was immunoSEQ multiplex PCR, while the TCRdb copy is restricted to in-frame clones and leaves out a portion. This sample carries approximately 390,000 clones, 80% to 90% of them seen once, and the ten largest clones take roughly 2.1%. What was sequenced was peripheral blood. The receptors here all came from a woman aged 55-69 years with COVID-19, enrolled during active disease. Both conserved end residues are part of each CDR3. The D gene is left open where the match is weak. Some rows mark clone size as missing; the rest say once, few, many or name a class of expanded clone.

CDR3 length,clone size,V gene,D gene,J gene,CDR3 protein,CDR3 DNA
15,-,TRBV12-5,-,TRBJ2-3,CASGTGTGESDTQYF,TGTGCTAGTGGCACCGGGACTGGGGAGTCAGATACGCAGTATTTT
15,-,TRBV7-2,TRBD1,TRBJ2-7,CASSLATGATYEQYF,TGTGCCAGCAGCTTAGCAACAGGGGCTACCTACGAGCAGTACTTC
16,-,TRBV5-6,-,TRBJ2-6,CASSLAGSHWANVLTF,TGTGCCAGCAGCTTGGCCGGGTCCCATTGGGCCAACGTCCTGACTTTC
16,few,TRBV4-1,-,TRBJ1-4,CASSQDLTGGREKLFF,TGCGCCAGCAGCCAAGATCTTACCGGAGGGAGGGAAAAACTGTTTTTT
14,-,TRBV3-1/TRBV3-2,-,TRBJ1-2,CASSYLRVNYGYTF,TGTGCCAGCAGTTACCTCAGGGTGAACTATGGCTACACCTTC
17,-,TRBV7-3,-,TRBJ2-6,CASSATALSSGANVLTF,TGTGCCAGCAGCGCGACAGCCCTGAGCTCTGGGGCCAACGTCCTGACTTTC
15,-,TRBV4-1,-,TRBJ2-2,CASSHLEENTGELFF,TGCGCCAGCAGCCATCTTGAGGAGAACACCGGGGAGCTGTTTTTT
14,-,TRBV18,-,TRBJ2-7,CASSPPPGRHEQYF,TGTGCCAGCTCACCACCCCCAGGGAGGCACGAGCAGTACTTC
14,-,TRBV2,TRBD1,TRBJ1-2,CASRGGQGGGGYTF,TGTGCCAGCAGAGGAGGACAGGGCGGGGGAGGCTACACCTTC
15,-,TRBV5-5,-,TRBJ2-7,CASSLAASGFYEQYF,TGTGCCAGCAGCTTGGCAGCTTCAGGATTCTACGAGCAGTACTTC
17,-,TRBV4-2,TRBD1,TRBJ1-2,CASSQFGVDRDRYGYTF,TGTGCCAGCAGCCAATTTGGGGTGGACAGGGACCGATATGGCTACACCTTC
15,-,TRBV7-8,TRBD1,TRBJ2-3,CASSLATGSSDTQYF,TGTGCCAGCAGCTTAGCGACAGGGAGCTCAGATACGCAGTATTTT
14,-,TRBV6-5,TRBD2,TRBJ2-3,CASNLAGGLGTQYF,TGTGCCAGCAACCTAGCGGGGGGCCTGGGTACGCAGTATTTT
15,once,TRBV9,-,TRBJ1-6,CASSVELTTNSPLHF,TGTGCCAGCAGCGTAGAGTTGACAACAAATTCACCCCTCCACTTT
15,-,TRBV7-9,TRBD2,TRBJ2-1,CASSWGLAGNNEQFF,TGTGCCAGCAGCTGGGGACTAGCGGGGAACAATGAGCAGTTCTTC
13,-,TRBV6-5,-,TRBJ1-1,CASRRGGAGNAFF,TGTGCCAGCAGAAGAGGTGGCGCGGGGAATGCTTTCTTT
15,-,TRBV5-5,TRBD1,TRBJ1-5,CASSKDRVANQPQHF,TGTGCCAGCAGTAAGGACAGGGTGGCCAATCAGCCCCAGCATTTT
13,-,TRBV6-5,-,TRBJ1-1,CASWGLPRAEAFF,TGTGCCAGCTGGGGCCTGCCTCGGGCTGAAGCTTTCTTT
16,-,TRBV28,-,TRBJ1-5,CASSSQQGFGNQPQHF,TGTGCCAGCAGTTCACAACAGGGTTTTGGCAATCAGCCCCAGCATTTT
17,-,TRBV9,TRBD1,TRBJ1-2,CASSLSPGTGGGGGYTF,TGTGCCAGCAGCTTATCCCCCGGGACAGGGGGCGGTGGGGGCTACACCTTC
14,-,TRBV7-2,-,TRBJ2-2,CASRSDGGNGELFF,TGTGCCAGCAGGTCAGATGGGGGCAACGGGGAGCTGTTTTTT
13,-,TRBV9,-,TRBJ1-1,CASSVVAGSEAFF,TGTGCCAGCAGCGTAGTAGCGGGTTCAGAAGCTTTCTTT
12,-,TRBV19,-,TRBJ2-7,CASSARSYEQYF,TGTGCCAGTAGTGCCAGGTCCTACGAGCAGTACTTC
15,-,TRBV24-1,TRBD2,TRBJ2-3,CATSDSSGRTDTQYF,TGTGCCACCAGTGACTCTAGCGGCCGAACAGATACGCAGTATTTT
13,once,TRBV29-1,-,TRBJ1-1,CSVEKGMETEAFF,TGCAGCGTTGAGAAGGGGATGGAGACTGAAGCTTTCTTT
16,-,TRBV9,-,TRBJ2-2,CASSVLTGLNTGELFF,TGTGCCAGCAGCGTATTAACAGGGTTGAACACCGGGGAGCTGTTTTTT
15,-,TRBV18,-,TRBJ1-2,CASSPRTQGDYGYTF,TGTGCCAGCTCACCACGCACTCAAGGGGACTATGGCTACACCTTC
13,few,TRBV12-3/TRBV12-4,TRBD1,TRBJ1-4,CASSQGQPEKLFF,TGTGCCAGCAGCCAGGGACAGCCTGAAAAACTGTTTTTT
14,-,TRBV5-4,-,TRBJ1-1,CASSLSSGNTEAFF,TGTGCCAGCAGCTTGAGCTCGGGGAACACTGAAGCTTTCTTT
13,-,TRBV7-9,-,TRBJ1-1,CASSLSGNTEAFF,TGTGCCAGCAGCCTCTCAGGGAACACTGAAGCTTTCTTT
17,-,TRBV6-4,-,TRBJ1-4,CASSPPGANTTNEKLFF,TGTGCCAGCAGTCCCCCAGGGGCTAATACAACTAATGAAAAACTGTTTTTT
13,-,TRBV7-2,-,TRBJ2-7,CASSGGIDREQYF,TGTGCCAGCAGCGGGGGGATCGACCGGGAGCAGTACTTC
16,-,TRBV24-1,TRBD1,TRBJ2-5,CATSDSGTGGAKTQYF,TGTGCCACCAGTGATTCCGGGACAGGGGGCGCAAAGACCCAGTACTTC
12,few,TRBV15,TRBD1,TRBJ2-1,CATSTRQGGGFF,TGTGCCACCAGCACTCGACAGGGCGGCGGATTCTTC
18,-,TRBV24-1,TRBD2,TRBJ2-1,CATSDSSGRMTGGNEQFF,TGTGCCACCAGTGACTCCTCGGGACGGATGACCGGGGGGAATGAGCAGTTCTTC
14,-,TRBV6-6,TRBD1,TRBJ2-7,CASSYGQGAYEQYF,TGTGCCAGCAGTTACGGACAGGGAGCCTACGAGCAGTACTTC
15,-,TRBV5-5,TRBD2,TRBJ2-3,CASSALAGGTDTQYF,TGTGCCAGCAGCGCCCTAGCGGGGGGCACAGATACGCAGTATTTT
15,-,TRBV9,TRBD1,TRBJ1-5,CASSVGQGAGGPQHF,TGTGCCAGCAGCGTAGGCCAGGGGGCCGGTGGGCCCCAGCATTTT
14,-,TRBV27,-,TRBJ2-3,CASQGWSTPDTQYF,TGTGCCAGCCAGGGTTGGTCCACGCCAGATACGCAGTATTTT
16,-,TRBV24-1,-,TRBJ2-1,CATSDSTLSSYNEQFF,TGTGCCACCAGTGATTCGACTCTCAGCTCCTACAATGAGCAGTTCTTC
16,-,TRBV7-9,TRBD2,TRBJ2-1,CASSRMTSGGGDEQFF,TGTGCCAGCAGCCGGATGACTAGCGGGGGTGGCGATGAGCAGTTCTTC
18,-,TRBV7-9,TRBD1,TRBJ2-2,CASSHILTGTGRTGELFF,TGTGCCAGCAGCCACATACTCACCGGGACAGGGAGAACCGGGGAGCTGTTTTTT
11,-,TRBV29-1,-,TRBJ2-3,CSSLSTDTQYF,TGCAGCTCTTTGTCCACAGATACGCAGTATTTT
17,-,TRBV3-1/TRBV3-2,-,TRBJ1-3,CASSQDSRLNSGNTIYF,TGTGCCAGCAGCCAAGATTCGAGGTTAAACTCTGGAAACACCATATATTTT
16,-,TRBV6-5,-,TRBJ2-6,CASSYGEHSGANVLTF,TGTGCCAGCAGTTACGGGGAGCACTCTGGGGCCAACGTCCTGACTTTC